The 23 T cell receptor beta chains in this list originate from one sample, sequenced in a study of OX40 agonist ivuxolimab in advanced cancers. The data were produced by immunoSEQ multiplex PCR, yet TCRdb's version contains in-frame clones alone and is incomplete. The data hold about 36,000 clones, with 65% to 80% observed a single time. This specimen consisted of CD4+ or CD8+ T cells sorted from blood, obtained in a trial of the OX40 agonist ivuxolimab. These receptor sequences come from an adult with an advanced solid tumor such as melanoma, head and neck, liver or kidney cancer.

The chain couples TRBV25-1 to TRBJ1-4; TRBD1 agrees at 7 bases. The CDR3 sequence is 15 residues long. The V gene end was trimmed by 2 bases and the J gene end by 7 bases; junction bases not matched to a gene: 7. Germline loops: CDR1 MGHDK, CDR2 SYGVNS. The CDR3, as DNA: TGTGCCAGCAGTGAAAGCAGAGGGGGCGTTGAAAAACTGTTTTTT. It specifies CASSESRGGVEKLFF.

V is TRBV15 and J is TRBJ1-5, with D perhaps TRBD1 (6 bases). V lost 4 bases and J 5 bases, leaving 15 bases between the germline ends. Germline V CDR1 and CDR2: LNHNV, YYDKDF (reference sequence). This CDR3 has 15 amino acids. The chain's CDR3 is CATSIRDRFYQPQHF. CDR3 DNA: TGTGCCACCAGCATAAGAGACAGGTTCTATCAGCCCCAGCATTTT.

The chain carries TRBV19 and TRBJ2-5; 11 bases agree with TRBD2. J was trimmed by 1 base and V by 2 bases; bases with no gene match: 6. The CDR3 extends over 17 amino acids. Germline V gives CDR1 LNHDA, CDR2 SQIVND (reference sequence). The CDR3 region is CASSIKASGGFQETQYF. Here the CDR3 DNA reads TGTGCCAGTAGTATAAAGGCTAGCGGGGGGTTCCAAGAGACCCAGTACTTC.

This clone was detected a few times. The chain has TRBV4-1 and TRBJ1-2, with TRBD1 identical over 7 bases. V dropped 3 bases and J dropped 4; count of bases not matched to a gene: 8. The CDR3 consists of 15 residues. Germline V CDR1 and CDR2: MGHRA, YSYEKL. CDR3 in amino acids: CASSQSSGGSYGYTF. CDR3 bases: TGCGCCAGCAGCCAGTCCTCAGGGGGAAGCTATGGCTACACCTTC.

This clone was found once. V and J are TRBV15 and TRBJ1-4; D is perhaps TRBD1 (6 bases). Trimming took off 5 bases at V and 10 bases at J, with 20 bases between the two ends. CDR3 length equals 15 residues. Germline loops: CDR1 LNHNV, CDR2 YYDKDF (reference sequence). CDR3 sequence: CATSVQGRTNRKLFF. DNA of the CDR3: TGTGCCACCAGCGTACAGGGTCGGACGAATCGAAAACTGTTTTTT.

The chain employs TRBV9 and TRBJ1-5; TRBD1 matches 9 bases. With V trimmed by 3 bases and J by 2 bases, 3 bases remained unmatched. This CDR3 region has 15 residues. Germline V gives CDR1 SGDLS, CDR2 YYNGEE. In DNA form, the CDR3 reads TGTGCCAGCAGCGCCGACAGGGGGGGCAATCAGCCCCAGCATTTT. As protein: CASSADRGGNQPQHF.

The V gene is TRBV5-5, the J gene TRBJ1-5; TRBD1 is a possible D gene (5 bases). This CDR3 contains 14 residues. The V end was cut by 0 bases, the J end by 4 bases, with 8 bases between. Germline V CDR1 and CDR2: SGHKS, YYEKEE (reference sequence). CDR3 nucleotides: TGTGCCAGCAGCTTGGTGTCAGGGAATCAGCCCCAGCATTTT. Protein: CASSLVSGNQPQHF.

The J gene is TRBJ1-5, the V gene TRBV6-6; 9 bases fit TRBD1. This CDR3 contains 15 residues. Germline-derived CDR1 and CDR2 are MNHNY and SVGAGI (reference sequence). J gave up 2 bases and V 4 bases, and 3 bases lay outside the gene matches. The CDR3 DNA reads TGTGCCAGCAGTTCGACAGGGGGTGGCAATCAGCCCCAGCATTTT. It specifies CASSSTGGGNQPQHF.

The rearrangement links TRBV21-1 to TRBJ1-4. TRBV21-1 is deemed a pseudogene. The CDR3 has 14 residues. CDR3 residues: CASGRRSSNEKLFF. The CDR3 DNA follows: TGTGCCAGCGGGCGGCGGAGCTCTAATGAAAAACTGTTTTTT.

The gene calls are TRBV10-3 and TRBJ1-1, with a possible D match to TRBD1 (5 bases). The CDR3 sequence is 13 residues long. CDR1 ENHRY and CDR2 SYGVKD come from the germline V gene. The V end was cut by 3 bases, the J end by 1 base, with 6 bases between. The CDR3 reads CAISERGNTEAFF. The CDR3 DNA sequence: TGTGCCATCAGTGAAAGGGGGAACACTGAAGCTTTCTTT.

The chain has TRBV7-9 and TRBJ1-4; 7 positions match TRBD1. Germline V gene lookup returns CDR1 SEHNR and CDR2 FQNEAQ (reference sequence). After removal of 5 bases from V and 1 base from J, the junction contained 4 bases not matched to a gene. This CDR3 comprises 15 residues. In DNA, the CDR3 is TGTGCCAGCAGCAACAGACAGGGAACTAATGAAAAACTGTTTTTT. Its protein product is CASSNRQGTNEKLFF.

There are a few counts of this clone. The J gene is TRBJ1-2, the V gene TRBV7-9; tentative D call: TRBD1 (5 bases). Looked up from germline, CDR1 is SEHNR and CDR2 is FQNEAQ (reference sequence). Trimming removed 4 bases from V and 8 bases from J, with 11 bases in between. This CDR3 is built from 12 residues. The CDR3: CASSSRGDGYTF. The CDR3 DNA is TGTGCCAGCAGCTCTCGAGGGGACGGCTACACCTTC. Full variable domain (rest looked up from reference TRBV7-9 and TRBJ1-2): DTGVSQNPRHKITKRGQNVTFRCDPISEHNRLYWYRQTLGQGPEFLTYFQNEAQLEKSRLLSDRFSAERPKGSFSTLEIQRTEQGDSAMYLCASSSRGDGYTFGSGTRLTVV.

The chain couples TRBV10-2 to TRBJ2-5; D is possibly TRBD2 (6 bases). The CDR3 has 16 residues. Germline values: CDR1 WSHSY, CDR2 SAAADI. The V end lost 7 bases, the J end lost 2 bases, and 20 bases lay between the germline ends. CDR3 region: CASTGVLRGKQETQYF. In DNA form, the CDR3 reads TGCGCCAGCACCGGGGTCTTGCGGGGTAAACAAGAGACCCAGTACTTC.

The chain has TRBV27 and TRBJ2-1, with D perhaps being TRBD1 or TRBD2 (5 bases each). Deletions cut 4 bases from V and 14 bases from J, with 18 bases between. Germline CDR1 is MNHEY and CDR2 is SMNVEV (reference sequence). This CDR3 has 13 amino acids. CDR3 sequence (DNA): TGTGCCAGCAGTTCTGGTTATCTTATGGGGGAGTTCTTC. This translates into CASSSGYLMGEFF.

This chain's CDR3 is CATAGQVSGVEGYTF. As DNA, the CDR3 is TGTGCCACGGCGGGACAGGTTTCAGGGGTAGAGGGCTACACCTTC. The chain uses TRBV19 and TRBJ1-2, with 8 bases aligning to TRBD1. The V gene end was trimmed by 10 bases and the J gene end by 8 bases; junction bases not matched to a gene: 18. This CDR3 is 15 amino acids long. The germline gives CDR1 LNHDA, CDR2 SQIVND (reference sequence).

By share, this clone ranks as medium-sized. This chain joins TRBV7-6 and TRBJ2-7; perhaps TRBD2 as D (5 bases). V dropped 4 bases and J dropped 5 bases, with 9 bases sitting between them. The germline gives CDR1 SGHVS, CDR2 FNYEAQ. This CDR3 has 12 amino acids. The CDR3 DNA is TGTGCCAGCAGCTCGGGGTGGGACGAGCAGTACTTC. It codes for CASSSGWDEQYF.

The rearrangement links TRBV7-2 to TRBJ2-7; D perhaps matches TRBD1 (5 bases). The V gene lost 2 bases and the J gene lost 3 bases, with 5 bases spanning the gap. Germline-derived CDR1 and CDR2 are SGHTA and FQGNSA. This CDR3 is 12 amino acids long. The CDR3 DNA reads TGTGCCAGCAGCTTACAGGGCTACGAGCAGTACTTC. Protein sequence: CASSLQGYEQYF. Using reference TRBV7-2 and TRBJ2-7 for the parts outside the CDR3, the full variable domain is GAGVSQSPSNKVTEKGKDVELRCDPISGHTALYWYRQSLGQGLEFLIYFQGNSAPDKSGLPSDRFSAERTGGSVSTLTIQRTQQEDSAVYLCASSLQGYEQYFGPGTRLTVT.

The chain recombines TRBV7-9 with TRBJ2-5; no firm D call. Germline V gene sequence: CDR1 SEHNR, CDR2 FQNEAQ (reference sequence). Trimming left V 0 bases short and J 4 bases short, with 6 bases between. This CDR3 spans 13 amino acids. As DNA, the CDR3 is TGTGCCAGCAGCTTAGCTGGGTCAGAGACCCAGTACTTC. Residues: CASSLAGSETQYF.

The chain uses TRBV28 and TRBJ2-1; D tentatively reads TRBD1 or TRBD2 (5 bases each). The V and J ends lost 5 bases and 4 bases respectively, with 9 bases between them. The CDR3 is 13 amino acids. In germline, CDR1 is MDHEN, CDR2 SYDVKM. CDR3 amino acids: CASSTGPYNEQFF. Written as DNA, the CDR3 is TGTGCCAGCAGTACGGGGCCTTACAATGAGCAGTTCTTC.

The CDR3 spells CASSEVGTDQPQHF. CDR3 nucleotide sequence: TGTGCCAGCAGTGAAGTGGGGACAGATCAGCCCCAGCATTTT. The J gene is TRBJ1-5, the V gene TRBV6-1; 7 nucleotides match TRBD1. From germline, CDR1 is MNHNS and CDR2 SASEGT. This CDR3 is 14 amino acids long. The V and J ends lost 1 base and 5 bases, in that order; junction bases with no gene match: 2.

J is TRBJ1-4 and V is TRBV4-1; D unclear. Trimming pared 0 bases from V and 0 bases from J, leaving 11 bases between. The CDR3 loop spans 17 amino acids. Germline CDR1 and CDR2: MGHRA and YSYEKL. The CDR3 nucleotides read TGCGCCAGCAGCCAAGATTTGTTCGGCGCAACTAATGAAAAACTGTTTTTT. Its translation is CASSQDLFGATNEKLFF.

V usage is TRBV10-3 and J usage is TRBJ1-2, with D maybe TRBD1 (5 bases). The CDR3 runs to 14 residues. The V end lost 6 bases, the J end lost 1 base, and 12 bases lay between the germline ends. Per the germline V gene, CDR1 is ENHRY and CDR2 is SYGVKD. The CDR3: CAISPRDRNYGYTF. CDR3 nucleotide sequence: TGTGCCATCAGCCCCCGGGACCGTAACTATGGCTACACCTTC.

The V gene is TRBV5-5, the J gene TRBJ2-7; D ambiguous. The CDR3 length is 11 residues. Trimming shortened V by 4 bases and J by 5 bases, and 7 bases separated the two germline ends. The germline V gene has CDR1 SGHKS and CDR2 YYEKEE (reference sequence). The CDR3 region has the DNA TGTGCCAGCAGCCGATTCAACGAGCAGTACTTC. Its protein product is CASSRFNEQYF.